The source of this TCR beta chain is a study of T cells after posttransplantation cyclophosphamide. The CDR3 runs 14 residues. Trimming stripped 4 bases from V and 8 bases from J, with 14 bases between. CDR1 MNHNS and CDR2 SASEGT come from the germline V gene. Produced via immunoSEQ multiplex PCR; TCRdb's table is partial and in-frame only. This sample yields tens of thousands of clones, of which 70% to 90% are seen a single time; approximately 15% belongs to the top ten. Study observations and caveats: Tissue-infiltrating T cells from skin or gut overlapped little with blood T cells. Later post-transplant blood repertoires were often dominated by donor CD8+ memory clones. After PTCy, TRB diversity resembled that of CNI/methotrexate controls.

As for this clone: Its target is unknown.

This rearrangement joins TRBV6-1 to TRBJ1-4, with D unresolved. This clonotype was obtained from a woman in her thirties or forties with a blood cancer, CMV-positive, and with a related stem cell donor. The source material was PBMCs. The CDR3 protein is CASSGDSGYEKLFF. As DNA, the CDR3 is TGTGCCAGCAGTGGTGATTCGGGGTACGAAAAACTGTTTTTT.